A selection of T cell receptor beta chains follows, all from one sample in a study of read filtering for tumor transcriptome and immune sequencing. TCRdb used MiXCR to reprocess the reads, holding one entry per CDR3 protein. The sample includes 130,000 or so distinct CDR3 sequences, around 14% of them seen just once. Sequencing was performed on a population of CD138-negative cells sorted from bone marrow. These receptors all come from a donor at least 40 years old with multiple myeloma. Both conserved end residues are part of each CDR3. The D gene is left open where the match is weak. The size entry is marked missing in some rows and otherwise reads once, few, many or a size class.

j_gene	abundance	d_gene	v_gene	CDR3aa	CDR3nt
TRBJ2-3	few	TRBD2	TRBV12-3/TRBV12-4	CASSLGQTSGSTDTQYF	TGTGCCAGCAGTTTAGGACAGACTAGCGGGAGCACAGATACGCAGTATTTT
TRBJ2-5	-	TRBD2	TRBV7-8	CASSGPSSGRETQYF	TGTGCCAGCAGCGGCCCAAGTAGCGGGAGGGAGACCCAGTACTTC
TRBJ2-6	-	-	TRBV4-3	CASSQNPRKGTGANALTF	TGCGCCAGCAGCCAAAACCCTCGAAAAGGGACTGGGGCCAACGCCCTGACTTTC
TRBJ2-7	many	TRBD1	TRBV7-9	CASSAGTAPSYEQYF	TGTGCCAGCAGCGCCGGGACAGCCCCCTCCTACGAGCAGTACTTC
TRBJ2-7	-	-	TRBV6-6	CASSRQASTYEQYF	TGTGCCAGCAGTAGACAGGCCTCCACTTACGAGCAGTACTTC
TRBJ2-5	few	-	TRBV29-1	CSVEFDRKETQYF	TGCAGCGTTGAATTTGACCGAAAAGAGACCCAGTACTTC
TRBJ2-1	many	TRBD2	TRBV7-8	CASSLAAGGREQFF	TGTGCCAGCAGCTTGGCTGCGGGAGGCAGGGAGCAGTTCTTC
TRBJ2-1	many	-	TRBV9	CASSVTSSSRNEQFF	TGTGCCAGCAGCGTAACGAGTAGTAGCCGGAATGAGCAGTTCTTC
TRBJ2-3	many	TRBD2	TRBV29-1	CSVVSGRTDTQYF	TGCAGCGTTGTAAGCGGGAGGACAGATACGCAGTATTTT
TRBJ2-7	many	-	TRBV19	CASSIPKTGLDEQYF	TGTGCCAGTAGTATTCCCAAGACAGGTTTGGACGAGCAGTACTTC
TRBJ2-3	many	TRBD2	TRBV9	CASNKATSPADTQYF	TGTGCCAGCAATAAGGCGACTAGCCCCGCAGATACGCAGTATTTT
TRBJ1-5	many	TRBD1	TRBV6-1	CASRGDSNQPQHF	TGTGCCAGCAGGGGGGACAGTAATCAGCCCCAGCATTTT
TRBJ1-1	many	-	TRBV28	CASSLWGSTEAFF	TGTGCCAGCAGTTTATGGGGGTCCACTGAAGCTTTCTTT
TRBJ2-7	many	TRBD1	TRBV5-4	CASSLQQGALEQYF	TGTGCCAGCAGCTTACAACAGGGGGCGCTTGAGCAGTACTTC
TRBJ2-1	many	-	TRBV10-1	CASSELGAQAYNEQFF	TGCGCCAGCAGTGAGCTTGGCGCACAAGCCTACAATGAGCAGTTCTTC
TRBJ2-5	few	TRBD1	TRBV5-6	CASSWDRAKTQYF	TGTGCCAGCAGCTGGGACAGGGCTAAGACCCAGTACTTC
TRBJ2-5	many	-	TRBV20-1	CSATRPRAEQETQYF	TGCAGTGCTACACGCCCCCGGGCAGAACAAGAGACCCAGTACTTC
TRBJ2-5	many	TRBD1	TRBV10-3	CATSPGQGQETQYF	TGTGCCACGTCTCCGGGACAGGGCCAAGAGACCCAGTACTTC
TRBJ1-1	-	TRBD1	TRBV4-1	CASSRGTGVPEAFF	TGCGCCAGCAGCCGAGGAACAGGGGTTCCTGAAGCTTTCTTT
TRBJ2-1	many	TRBD1	TRBV6-2/TRBV6-3	CASSPAGTGGREQFF	TGTGCCAGCAGTCCCGCCGGGACAGGGGGCCGGGAGCAGTTCTTC
TRBJ1-1	many	-	TRBV6-2/TRBV6-3	CASSPTGGEAFF	TGTGCCAGCAGCCCCACCGGGGGCGAAGCTTTCTTT
TRBJ2-1	many	-	TRBV12-3/TRBV12-4	CASSNRAGTGHKGNEQFF	TGTGCCAGCAGTAACCGCGCCGGGACTGGGCATAAGGGGAATGAGCAGTTCTTC
TRBJ1-4	many	TRBD1	TRBV7-8	CASSRNTGGGEKLFF	TGTGCCAGCAGCCGTAACACAGGGGGCGGGGAAAAACTGTTTTTT
TRBJ2-5	many	TRBD2	TRBV29-1	CSVAQREGSLQETQYF	TGCAGCGTTGCCCAGCGGGAGGGAAGCCTTCAAGAGACCCAGTACTTC
TRBJ1-1	many	-	TRBV6-6	CASRAQGWTEAFF	TGTGCCAGCAGGGCACAGGGTTGGACTGAAGCTTTCTTT
TRBJ2-1	many	TRBD2	TRBV29-1	CSAGGGDYNEQFF	TGCAGCGCGGGAGGGGGAGACTACAATGAGCAGTTCTTC
TRBJ1-1	many	TRBD1	TRBV29-1	CSVDGTGLSMNTEAFF	TGCAGCGTTGACGGGACAGGGCTTTCCATGAACACTGAAGCTTTCTTT
TRBJ1-6	many	-	TRBV7-9	CASSRLTGDFNSPLHF	TGTGCCAGCAGCCGATTGACAGGCGACTTTAATTCACCCCTCCACTTT